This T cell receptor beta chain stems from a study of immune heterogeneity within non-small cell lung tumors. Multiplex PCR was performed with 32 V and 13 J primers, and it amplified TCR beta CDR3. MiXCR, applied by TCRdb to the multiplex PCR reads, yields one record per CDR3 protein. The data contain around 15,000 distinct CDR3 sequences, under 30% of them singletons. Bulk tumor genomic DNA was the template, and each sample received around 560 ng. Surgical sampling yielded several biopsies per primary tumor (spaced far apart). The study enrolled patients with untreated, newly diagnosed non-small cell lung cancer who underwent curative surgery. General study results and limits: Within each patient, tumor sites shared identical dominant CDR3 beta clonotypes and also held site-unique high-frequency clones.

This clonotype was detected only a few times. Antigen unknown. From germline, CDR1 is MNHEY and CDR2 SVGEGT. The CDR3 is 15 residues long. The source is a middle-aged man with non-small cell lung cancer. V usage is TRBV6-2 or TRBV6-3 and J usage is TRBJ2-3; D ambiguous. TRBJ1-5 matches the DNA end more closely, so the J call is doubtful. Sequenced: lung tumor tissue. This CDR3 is CASSSRTSGYDTQHF. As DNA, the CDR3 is TGTGCCAGCAGTTCACGGACTAGCGGGTACGATACGCAGCATTTT.